These 21 T cell receptor beta chains share one sample of origin, sequenced in a study of T cells in Graves' hyperthyroidism and ophthalmopathy. Amplification of TCR beta CDR3 regions was performed using RNA transcripts as template. When the TCR CDR3 underwent first-round RT-PCR, the HTBI primer set was used. TCRdb reprocessed the multiplex PCR reads with MiXCR, giving one entry per CDR3 protein. This sample has hundreds of thousands of distinct CDR3 sequences, with about 20% found just once. The specimen sequenced was blood. The receptors shown here come from a man in his forties with Graves' ophthalmopathy.

This clonotype showed up many times. V gene TRBV11-2 combines with J gene TRBJ2-2; D is unresolved. The germline V and J ends were trimmed by 1 base and 6 bases, with 9 bases remaining between them. The CDR3 is 14 residues long. CDR1 SGHAT and CDR2 FQNNGV come from the germline V gene. CDR3 region: CASSLGLAAGELFF. As DNA, the CDR3 is TGTGCCAGCAGCTTAGGTCTGGCCGCCGGGGAGCTGTTTTTT.

V gene TRBV30 combines with J gene TRBJ2-1; TRBD2 agrees at 9 bases. Germline values: CDR1 GTSNPN, CDR2 SVGIG (reference sequence). CDR3 length: 13 amino acids. The J segment lost 7 bases and the V segment lost 2 bases, leaving 3 bases of the junction unmatched. The CDR3 loop reads CAWSRSGRNEQFF. The CDR3 DNA is TGTGCCTGGAGTAGGAGCGGGAGGAATGAGCAGTTCTTC.

This chain uses TRBV4-1 with TRBJ1-6; D gene uncertain. Trimming stripped 1 base from V and 7 bases from J, with 14 bases between. This CDR3 spans 16 amino acids. Germline V gene lookup returns CDR1 MGHRA and CDR2 YSYEKL. Written as DNA, the CDR3 is TGCGCCAGCAGCCAAGGAGGCGAAAAGTTCAATTCACCCCTCCACTTT. It translates to CASSQGGEKFNSPLHF.

This clonotype was seen only a few times. Germline and junction disagree at one end, which may indicate a read error. The chain links TRBV4-2 to TRBJ1-5; TRBD1 might be the D (6 bases). The CDR3 contains 13 residues. Germline CDR1 LGHNA, CDR2 YNFKEQ. The CDR3 loop is CASSQDGGQPQHF. In DNA, the CDR3 is TGTGCCAGCAGTCAAGACGGGGGCCAGCCCCAGCATTTT.

The J gene is TRBJ2-2, the V gene TRBV6-2 or TRBV6-3, with TRBD2 as a possible D gene (6 bases). The CDR3 consists of 19 residues. CDR1 is MNHEY, CDR2 SVGEGT, per germline. V lost 5 bases and J 0 bases, leaving 22 bases between the germline ends. The CDR3 DNA is TGTGCCAGCAGTCTCGGTGTGCTAGCGACCCGTTCGAACACCGGGGAGCTGTTTTTT. Protein: CASSLGVLATRSNTGELFF.

This clonotype was seen ten or more times. DNA for the CDR3: TGCGCCAGCAGCATAACAGGGGCCGGCACTGAAGCTTTCTTT. Translation: CASSITGAGTEAFF. The chain links TRBV5-1 to TRBJ1-1; 7 nucleotides align to TRBD1. CDR1 SGHRS and CDR2 YFSETQ come from the germline V gene. The CDR3 contains 14 residues. The ends lost 4 bases at V and 4 bases at J; junction bases unmatched: 7.

This clonotype showed up just a few times. This rearrangement joins TRBV11-2 to TRBJ2-1, with TRBD2 identical over 12 bases. Trimming at V came to 5 bases and at J to 2 bases, leaving 4 bases not matched to a gene. The CDR3 has 16 residues. Per germline, CDR1 SGHAT and CDR2 FQNNGV. The CDR3 region has the DNA TGTGCCAGCAGCGCCCGACTAGCGGGAGCCTACAATGAGCAGTTCTTC. Translated, it gives CASSARLAGAYNEQFF. Full variable domain (outside the CDR3, taken from reference TRBV11-2 and TRBJ2-1): EAGVAQSPRYKIIEKRQSVAFWCNPISGHATLYWYQQILGQGPKLLIQFQNNGVVDDSQLPKDRFSAERLKGVDSTLKIQPAKLEDSAVYLCASSARLAGAYNEQFFGPGTRLTVL.

This clonotype was counted many times. V and J are TRBV20-1 and TRBJ2-1, with 10 bases fitting TRBD1. Germline V gives CDR1 DFQATT, CDR2 SNEGSKA (reference sequence). With V trimmed by 5 bases and J by 0 bases, 4 bases remained unmatched. The CDR3 covers 15 residues. The CDR3 spells CSARRTGGSYNEQFF. The CDR3 bases are TGCAGTGCTCGTCGGACAGGGGGCTCCTACAATGAGCAGTTCTTC.

This clonotype was counted only a few times. The V gene is TRBV7-6, the J gene TRBJ2-1; 8 bases fit TRBD1. CDR1 SGHVS and CDR2 FNYEAQ come from the germline V gene. V was pared by 1 base and J by 5 bases, with 1 base of the junction left unmatched. The CDR3 totals 14 residues. In DNA form, the CDR3 reads TGTGCCAGCAGCTTAGGGGACAGGAACAATGAGCAGTTCTTC. Translating it yields CASSLGDRNNEQFF.

With regard to this clonotype: A much larger clone lies one base from this, so it may be a read error. This rearrangement joins TRBV2 to TRBJ2-7; D is possibly TRBD1 or TRBD2 (5 bases each). Per germline, CDR1 SNHLY and CDR2 FYNNEI. V was cut by 8 bases and J by 3 bases, with 17 bases left in between. CDR3 length equals 14 residues. DNA for the CDR3: TGTGCCAGCGGCCCTTCTGGGACCATCTACGAGCAGTACTTC. Its protein product is CASGPSGTIYEQYF.

The gene calls are TRBV5-5 and TRBJ2-3; D remains unclear. Germline V lookup: CDR1 SGHKS, CDR2 YYEKEE (reference sequence). CDR3 length equals 15 residues. Trimming cost V 4 bases and J 2 bases, with 14 bases left between them. CDR3 sequence (DNA): TGTGCCAGCAGCCTAATTCGACGTACCACAGATACGCAGTATTTT. This sequence encodes CASSLIRRTTDTQYF.

There are a few counts of this clonotype. This rearrangement joins TRBV9 to TRBJ2-7, with 10 bases that match TRBD1. The trim removed 4 bases at V and 4 bases at J, leaving 8 bases unmatched. Germline assignment: CDR1 SGDLS and CDR2 YYNGEE. This CDR3 is 15 amino acids long. This CDR3 reads CASSPGGDRGYEQYF. The CDR3 nucleotides read TGTGCCAGCAGCCCGGGGGGGGACAGGGGATACGAGCAGTACTTC.

The chain employs TRBV5-1 and TRBJ1-1; unclear D gene. Germline V gene data show CDR1 as SGHRS and CDR2 as YFSETQ. V was trimmed by 0 bases and J by 6 bases, leaving 12 bases between them. CDR3 length: 14 amino acids. The CDR3 region has the DNA TGCGCCAGCAGCTTGGCGATTACAAGCCCTGAAGCTTTCTTT. Its translation is CASSLAITSPEAFF.

This clonotype was seen ten or more times. The chain uses TRBV27 and TRBJ2-7; TRBD1 agrees at 8 bases. V was clipped by 8 bases and J by 3 bases; unmatched bases: 3. The CDR3 runs 12 residues. Germline V gene data show CDR1 as MNHEY and CDR2 as SMNVEV (reference sequence). The CDR3 reads CASRGQGYEQYF. The CDR3 DNA reads TGTGCCAGCCGCGGACAGGGCTACGAGCAGTACTTC.

A few counts support this clonotype. The chain uses TRBV30 and TRBJ2-1; 10 bases are a match to TRBD2. Germline assignment: CDR1 GTSNPN and CDR2 SVGIG (reference sequence). The CDR3 sequence is 17 residues long. Trimming took 3 bases from V and 5 from J; bases not matched to a gene: 13. CDR3 sequence reads: CAWRFSGRRGRDNEQFF. As DNA, the CDR3 is TGTGCCTGGAGATTTAGCGGGAGGAGGGGCCGGGACAATGAGCAGTTCTTC.

As for this clonotype: This may stem from a read error, because a much larger clone lies one nucleotide away. The CDR3 protein is CASSPSTGSDEQYF. The DNA for the CDR3 is TGTGCCAGCTCACCATCGACAGGGAGCGATGAGCAGTACTTC. J is TRBJ2-7 and V is TRBV18; 7 bases line up with TRBD1. This CDR3 spans 14 amino acids. V was clipped by 2 bases and J by 7 bases; unmatched bases: 8. Germline lookup yields CDR1 KGHSH and CDR2 LQKENI.

This clonotype was picked up a small number of times. V usage is TRBV3-1 and J usage is TRBJ2-7; 7 bases are shared with TRBD1. The CDR3 extends over 14 amino acids. CDR1 and CDR2 from the germline V gene are LGHDT and YNNKEL (reference sequence). Losses at the gene ends were 1 base for V and 3 bases for J; bases not matched to a gene: 3. CDR3 DNA sequence: TGTGCCAGCAGCCAAGCTTACAGGGGCTACGAGCAGTACTTC. This translates into CASSQAYRGYEQYF.

This clonotype was seen only a few times. V gene TRBV30 combines with J gene TRBJ1-5; TRBD1 might be the D (5 bases). This CDR3 region has 18 residues. Germline-derived CDR1 and CDR2 are GTSNPN and SVGIG (reference sequence). The germline V and J ends were trimmed by 0 bases and 3 bases, with 21 bases remaining between them. The CDR3 nucleotides read TGTGCCTGGAGTGTACAGTTGGGGGGTTCGATAACCAATCAGCCCCAGCATTTT. Its translation is CAWSVQLGGSITNQPQHF.

This clonotype has a count of ten or more. The chain uses TRBV12-3 or TRBV12-4 and TRBJ2-1, with D perhaps matching TRBD2 (6 bases). The CDR3 extends over 14 amino acids. Trimming removed 1 base from V and 6 bases from J, with 10 bases in between. The CDR3 DNA sequence: TGTGCCAGCAGTTTAGGGCGGAGGGTCAATGAGCAGTTCTTC. Translating gives CASSLGRRVNEQFF.

This clonotype was detected a few times. The V and J genes are TRBV12-3 or TRBV12-4 and TRBJ1-1; D not certain. V lost 8 bases, J lost 11 bases, and 18 bases lay in between. There are 12 residues in the CDR3. CDR3 nucleotide sequence: TGTGCCAGCTTCGATCGCCCCAGAGTGGCTTTCTTT. Protein: CASFDRPRVAFF.

V and J are TRBV15 and TRBJ2-2, with 11 bases identical to TRBD1. The CDR3 has 16 residues. After removal of 8 bases from V and 1 base from J, the junction contained 6 bases not matched to a gene. The germline gives CDR1 LNHNV, CDR2 YYDKDF (reference sequence). As DNA, the CDR3 is TGTGCCACCTCTCGGACAGGGGGCTTGAACACCGGGGAGCTGTTTTTT. It yields the protein CATSRTGGLNTGELFF.